This T cell receptor (beta chain) stems from a study of blood T cell repertoires in COVID-19. Study in general: Nucleic acid was either cDNA or gDNA, and it came from T cells, B-cell-depleted T cells, or PBMCs.

This table comes from immunoSEQ multiplex PCR, and its TCRdb copy is limited to in-frame clones, with some not included. The sample includes fewer than 400,000 clones, over 85% seen only once; the top ten take 1.7%. This clone has just one count. Deletions cut 2 bases from V and 2 bases from J, with 6 bases between. The CDR3 is made up of 13 amino acids. Looked up from germline, CDR1 is KGHSH and CDR2 is LQKENI. The gene calls are TRBV18 and TRBJ1-1; D is unresolved. The source material was PBMCs or T cells enriched from blood (not recorded which). The TCR sequence derives from a woman in her 30s who had recovered from COVID-19. The CDR3 here is CASSPGLNTEAFF. The CDR3 coding sequence is TGTGCCAGCTCACCAGGGCTTAACACTGAAGCTTTCTTT.